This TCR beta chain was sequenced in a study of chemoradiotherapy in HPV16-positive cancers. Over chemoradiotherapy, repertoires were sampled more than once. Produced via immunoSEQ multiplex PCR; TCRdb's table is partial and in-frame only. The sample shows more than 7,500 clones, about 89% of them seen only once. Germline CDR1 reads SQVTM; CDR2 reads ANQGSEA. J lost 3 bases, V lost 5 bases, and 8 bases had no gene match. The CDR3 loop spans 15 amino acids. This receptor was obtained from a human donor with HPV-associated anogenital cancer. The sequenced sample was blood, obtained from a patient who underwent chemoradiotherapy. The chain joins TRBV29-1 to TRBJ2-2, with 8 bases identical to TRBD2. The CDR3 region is CSVKTPGLDTGELFF. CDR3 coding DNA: TGCAGCGTTAAAACCCCGGGACTAGACACCGGGGAGCTGTTTTTT.